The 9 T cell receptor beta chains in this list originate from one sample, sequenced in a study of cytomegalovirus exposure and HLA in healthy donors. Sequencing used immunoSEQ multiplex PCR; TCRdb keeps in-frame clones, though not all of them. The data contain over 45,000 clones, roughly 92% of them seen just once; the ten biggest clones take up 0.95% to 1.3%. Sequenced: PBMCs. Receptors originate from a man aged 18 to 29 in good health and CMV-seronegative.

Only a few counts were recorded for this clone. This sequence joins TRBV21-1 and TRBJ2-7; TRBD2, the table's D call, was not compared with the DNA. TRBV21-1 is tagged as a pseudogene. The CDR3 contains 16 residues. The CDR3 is CASSKKGSGTAYEQYF. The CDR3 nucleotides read TGTGCCAGCAGCAAAAAGGGTAGCGGGACCGCCTACGAGCAGTACTTC.

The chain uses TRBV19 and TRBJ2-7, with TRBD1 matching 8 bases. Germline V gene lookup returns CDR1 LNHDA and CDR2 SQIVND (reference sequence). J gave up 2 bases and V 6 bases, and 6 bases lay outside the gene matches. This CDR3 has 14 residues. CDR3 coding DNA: TGTGCCAGTAGCCCGGACAGGGCGGCCTACGAGCAGTACTTC. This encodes CASSPDRAAYEQYF.

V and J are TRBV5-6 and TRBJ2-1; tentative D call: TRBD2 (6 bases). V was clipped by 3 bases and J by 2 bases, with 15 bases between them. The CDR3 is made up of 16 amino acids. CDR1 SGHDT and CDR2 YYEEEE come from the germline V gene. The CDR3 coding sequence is TGTGCCAGCAGCTCAAGACTGCGGGGCCCCTACAATGAGCAGTTCTTC. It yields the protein CASSSRLRGPYNEQFF.

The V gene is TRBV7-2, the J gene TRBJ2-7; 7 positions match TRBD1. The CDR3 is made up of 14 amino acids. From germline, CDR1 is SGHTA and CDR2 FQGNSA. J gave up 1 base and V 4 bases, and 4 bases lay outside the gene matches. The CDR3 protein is CASSSDRSSYEQYF. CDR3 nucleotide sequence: TGTGCCAGCAGCTCGGACAGGTCTTCCTACGAGCAGTACTTC.

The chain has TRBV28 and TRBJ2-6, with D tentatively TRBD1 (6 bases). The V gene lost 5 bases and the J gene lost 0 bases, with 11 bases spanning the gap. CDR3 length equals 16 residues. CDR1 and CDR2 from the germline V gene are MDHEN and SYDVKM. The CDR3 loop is CASSPRGTSGANVLTF. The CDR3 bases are TGTGCCAGCAGTCCTAGGGGGACCTCTGGGGCCAACGTCCTGACTTTC.

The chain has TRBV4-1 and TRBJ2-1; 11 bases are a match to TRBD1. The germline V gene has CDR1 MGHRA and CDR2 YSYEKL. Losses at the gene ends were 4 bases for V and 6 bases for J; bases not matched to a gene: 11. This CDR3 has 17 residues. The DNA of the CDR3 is TGCGCCAGCAGCCCCTATGGGGGGGACAGGGGGTCCAATGAGCAGTTCTTC. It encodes CASSPYGGDRGSNEQFF.

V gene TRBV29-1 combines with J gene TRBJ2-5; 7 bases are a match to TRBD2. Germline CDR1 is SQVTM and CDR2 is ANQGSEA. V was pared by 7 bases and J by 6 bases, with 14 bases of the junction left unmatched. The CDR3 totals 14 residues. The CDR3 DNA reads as TGCAGCGCGACGGGACCGGGAGGAGGTCAGACCCAGTACTTC. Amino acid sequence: CSATGPGGGQTQYF.

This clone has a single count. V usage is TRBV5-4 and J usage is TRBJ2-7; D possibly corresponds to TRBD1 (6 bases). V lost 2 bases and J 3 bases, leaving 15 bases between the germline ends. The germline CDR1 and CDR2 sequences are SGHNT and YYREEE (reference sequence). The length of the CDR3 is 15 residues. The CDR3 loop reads CASSFRVKGDYEQYF. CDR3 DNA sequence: TGTGCCAGCAGCTTCCGGGTAAAGGGGGACTACGAGCAGTACTTC.

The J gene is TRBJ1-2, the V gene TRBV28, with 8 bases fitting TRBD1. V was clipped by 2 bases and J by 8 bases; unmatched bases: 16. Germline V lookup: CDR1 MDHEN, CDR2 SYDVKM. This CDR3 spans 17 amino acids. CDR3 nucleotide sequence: TGTGCCAGCAGTTTACCCGCACAGGGGGTAAAGGGTAGAGGCTACACCTTC. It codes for CASSLPAQGVKGRGYTF.